Included here is one T cell receptor beta chain sequence, with context. The antigen remains undetermined. The entry originates in a study of cytomegalovirus exposure and HLA in healthy donors. PCR used 60 Vbeta primers and 13 Jbeta primers. Sequencing was performed with immunoSEQ multiplex PCR; in TCRdb, only in-frame clones are kept and a portion is missing. The data contain around 190,000 clones, 65% to 75% of them seen just once; the ten biggest clones take up approximately 4.6%. Findings and caveats of the study: Some TCR beta chains (164 of them) were listed as cytomegalovirus-associated. It is likely that the observed cluster of highly shared sequence variants was a sequencing artifact.

Source material: PBMCs. The source of this sequence is a man aged 25-45 years in good health and CMV-seropositive.

This chain's CDR3 is CASSFVGLNTGELFF. CDR3 bases: TGTGCCAGCAGCTTCGTGGGCCTTAACACCGGGGAGCTGTTTTTT. The chain links TRBV7-2 to TRBJ2-2; no clear D gene. With 3 bases removed from V and 2 bases from J, the gap between germline ends came to 10 bases. Germline V gives CDR1 SGHTA, CDR2 FQGNSA. The CDR3 spans 15 residues. Drawing the rest from reference TRBV7-2 and TRBJ2-2, the complete variable domain is GAGVSQSPSNKVTEKGKDVELRCDPISGHTALYWYRQSLGQGLEFLIYFQGNSAPDKSGLPSDRFSAERTGGSVSTLTIQRTQQEDSAVYLCASSFVGLNTGELFFGEGSRLTVL.